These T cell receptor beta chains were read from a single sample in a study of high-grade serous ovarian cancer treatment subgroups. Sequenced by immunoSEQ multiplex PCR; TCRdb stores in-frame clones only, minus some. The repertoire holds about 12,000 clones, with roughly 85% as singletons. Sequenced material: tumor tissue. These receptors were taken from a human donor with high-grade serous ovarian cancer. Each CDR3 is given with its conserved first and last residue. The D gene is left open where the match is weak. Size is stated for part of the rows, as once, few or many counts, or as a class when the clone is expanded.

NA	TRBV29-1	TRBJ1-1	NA	CSGLIWDTEAFF	TGCAGCGGGTTAATATGGGACACTGAAGCTTTCTTT
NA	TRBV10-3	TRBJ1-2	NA	CAISDHPSNYGYTF	TGTGCCATCAGTGACCATCCCTCCAACTATGGCTACACCTTC
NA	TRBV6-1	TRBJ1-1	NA	CASSELPMNTEAFF	TGTGCCAGCAGTGAATTACCGATGAACACTGAAGCTTTCTTT
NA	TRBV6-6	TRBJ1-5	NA	CASSYSRREPQHF	TGTGCCAGCAGTTACTCGAGGCGGGAGCCCCAGCATTTT
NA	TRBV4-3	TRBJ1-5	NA	CASSQEVGPGRPQHF	TGCGCCAGCAGCCAAGAGGTGGGGCCGGGGCGGCCCCAGCATTTT
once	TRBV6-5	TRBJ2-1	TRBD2	CASSYSAAGGHNEQFF	TGTGCCAGCAGTTACTCCGCCGCGGGGGGGCACAATGAGCAGTTCTTC
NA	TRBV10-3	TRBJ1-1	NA	CAISERLANTEAFF	TGTGCCATCAGTGAGCGCCTCGCGAACACTGAAGCTTTCTTT
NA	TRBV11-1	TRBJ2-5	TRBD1	CASSLGDRAETQYF	TGTGCCAGCAGCTTAGGTGACAGGGCCGAGACCCAGTACTTC
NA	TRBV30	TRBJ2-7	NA	CAWSSRYEQYF	TGTGCCTGGAGTTCAAGGTACGAGCAGTACTTC
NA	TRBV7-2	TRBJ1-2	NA	CASSPSQGNYGYTF	TGTGCCAGCAGCCCTAGCCAGGGAAACTATGGCTACACCTTC
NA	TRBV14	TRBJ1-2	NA	CASSQETYLGGYTF	TGTGCCAGCAGCCAAGAAACCTACCTGGGAGGCTACACCTTC
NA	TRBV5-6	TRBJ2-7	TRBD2	CASSDQLRGLAGAYEQYF	TGTGCCAGCAGCGACCAATTGCGGGGACTAGCGGGGGCCTACGAGCAGTACTTC
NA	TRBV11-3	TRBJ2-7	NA	CASSLGEGSEQYF	TGTGCCAGCAGCTTAGGGGAAGGGTCCGAGCAGTACTTC
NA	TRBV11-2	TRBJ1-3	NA	CASSFSPTDPGNTIYF	TGTGCCAGCAGCTTCTCCCCGACAGATCCTGGAAACACCATATATTTT
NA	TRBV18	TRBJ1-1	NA	CASSPSRGNTEAFF	TGTGCCAGCTCACCCTCCAGGGGGAACACTGAAGCTTTCTTT
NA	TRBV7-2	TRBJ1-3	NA	CASSLEGVTGNTIYF	TGTGCCAGCAGCTTAGAGGGGGTCACTGGAAACACCATATATTTT
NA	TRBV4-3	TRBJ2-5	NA	CASSQDRVIASQTQYF	TGCGCCAGCAGCCAAGATAGGGTAATAGCCTCACAGACCCAGTACTTC
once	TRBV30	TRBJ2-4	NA	CAWSLTGNIQYF	TGTGCCTGGAGTCTCACTGGGAACATTCAGTACTTC
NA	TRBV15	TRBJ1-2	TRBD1	CATSRDYRGTGGRYTF	TGTGCCACCAGCAGAGATTACCGCGGGACAGGGGGACGTTACACCTTC
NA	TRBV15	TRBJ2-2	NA	CATSRGVATGELFF	TGTGCCACCAGCAGAGGGGTAGCGACCGGGGAGCTGTTTTTT
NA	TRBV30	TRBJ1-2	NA	CAFHMAHYGYTF	TGTGCCTTCCACATGGCTCACTATGGCTACACCTTC
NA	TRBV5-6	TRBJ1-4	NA	CASSLRVTLGEREKLFF	TGTGCCAGCAGCTTGCGCGTGACACTTGGAGAAAGGGAAAAACTGTTTTTT
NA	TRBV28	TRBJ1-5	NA	CASTPEPKGNQPQHF	TGTGCCAGCACCCCGGAGCCAAAAGGCAATCAGCCCCAGCATTTT
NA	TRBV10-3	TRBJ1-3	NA	CAISMGPNGNTIYF	TGTGCCATCAGTATGGGACCCAATGGAAACACCATATATTTT
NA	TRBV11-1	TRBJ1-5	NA	CASSKPPGPNISPQHF	TGTGCCAGCAGCAAGCCTCCGGGACCCAATATCAGCCCCCAGCATTTT
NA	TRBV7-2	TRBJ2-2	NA	CASSLEGGTGELFF	TGTGCCAGCAGCTTAGAAGGGGGGACCGGGGAGCTGTTTTTT
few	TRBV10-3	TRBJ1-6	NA	CAIGGEVNNSPLHF	TGTGCCATCGGGGGCGAAGTAAATAATTCACCCCTCCACTTT